These 30 T cell receptor beta chains came from one sample sequenced in a study of tumor and adjacent non-tumor tissue in lung cancer. No cell sorting was done before RNA was extracted from the tissue. A modified ARM-PCR protocol with three rounds of nested PCR amplified TCRbeta. A single record per CDR3 protein comes from TCRdb applying MiXCR to the multiplex PCR reads. The table has tens of thousands of distinct CDR3 sequences, about 66% seen once. Sequenced material: lung tumor tissue. The receptors were sampled from a man aged 55 to 70 with non-small cell lung cancer.

Regarding this clonotype: The junction departs from germline at one end; a sequencing error may be responsible. The genes are TRBV12-3 or TRBV12-4 and TRBJ1-1, with D perhaps matching TRBD1 (6 bases). The CDR3 totals 12 residues. CDR3 sequence reads: CASSDRNAEAFF. The CDR3 nucleotides are TGTGCCAGCAGCGACAGGAACGCTGAAGCTTTCTTT.

Concerning this clonotype: Germline and junction disagree at one end, which may indicate a read error. The chain has TRBV6-1 and TRBJ1-5; the D is unclear. Looked up from germline, CDR1 is MNHNS and CDR2 is SASEGT. The CDR3 spans 16 residues. CDR3 nucleotides: TGTTCCAGCTACGATCGACATCTCGGGGGCAATCAGCCCCAGCATTTT. Translation gives CSSYDRHLGGNQPQHF.

This clonotype was counted at least ten times. The chain carries TRBV6-2 or TRBV6-3 and TRBJ2-2; 8 nucleotides agree with TRBD2. CDR1 and CDR2 (germline): MNHEY, SVGEGT. V dropped 6 bases and J dropped 5; count of bases not matched to a gene: 8. The CDR3 runs to 15 residues. The CDR3 spells CASRFSGAWTGELFF. CDR3 bases: TGTGCCAGCAGATTTAGCGGGGCTTGGACCGGGGAGCTGTTTTTT.

Worth noting for this clonotype: This likely comes from a read error, as the CDR3 has no conserved phenylalanine or tryptophan at its end. The DNA is left out, because the CDR3 cannot be placed on it with certainty; the CDR3 is given as TCRdb lists it. V and J are TRBV11-2 and TRBJ2-7. 12 amino acids form the CDR3, both terminal residues included. Germline lookup yields CDR1 SGHAT and CDR2 FQNNGV. CDR3: CASSLDPYEHYL.

Turning to this clonotype: In this CDR3 the conserved last residue, phenylalanine or tryptophan, is missing, so a read error is likely. The chain has TRBV28 and TRBJ2-7; the D gene could be TRBD1 or TRBD2 (5 bases each). From germline, CDR1 is MDHEN and CDR2 SYDVKM. The CDR3 loop spans 15 amino acids. The V and J ends lost 5 bases and 4 bases respectively, with 18 bases between them. CDR3 bases: TGTGCCAGCAGTCCCTCCGAGACAGCGGCATACGAGCAGTACTCC. Protein product: CASSPSETAAYEQYS.

This clonotype was seen only once. Its ends do not fully match the called genes, so a read error is possible. The CDR3 DNA follows: TGTAGCACTGGGACTAGCGTGGTTATAAATGAGCAGTTCTTC. It is translated as CSTGTSVVINEQFF. The rearrangement joins TRBV29-1 to TRBJ2-1; 10 nucleotides match TRBD2. This CDR3 region has 14 residues. Germline V gene lookup returns CDR1 SQVTM and CDR2 ANQGSEA.

Remarks on this clonotype: One junction end does not reproduce the germline sequence, and a read error may be involved. The chain recombines TRBV11-1 with TRBJ2-2; the D is unclear. The germline CDR1 and CDR2 sequences are SGHAT and FQDESV (reference sequence). The CDR3 sequence is 12 residues long. The CDR3 DNA reads as TGCCAGCAGCCTAGGGCATCACGGGAGCTGTTTTTT. Residues: CQQPRASRELFF.

This clonotype has just one count. V and J are TRBV28 and TRBJ2-3; TRBD2 matches 10 bases. With 10 bases clipped from V and 2 bases from J, the junction kept 9 bases outside the gene matches. Germline V gene data show CDR1 as MDHEN and CDR2 as SYDVKM. The CDR3 spans 15 residues. In DNA form, the CDR3 reads TGTGCCATCAAAAATAGCGGGAGGAACACAGATACGCAGTATTTT. It specifies CAIKNSGRNTDTQYF.

A note on this clonotype: No conserved phenylalanine or tryptophan is present at the end of the CDR3, so a read error is the likely explanation. The rearrangement links TRBV5-1 to TRBJ2-3, with D hard to call. Trimming shortened V by 1 base and J by 5 bases, and 11 bases separated the two germline ends. Germline V gene lookup returns CDR1 SGHRS and CDR2 YFSETQ. The CDR3 contains 14 residues. This CDR3 reads CASSLCYLIDTQYS. As DNA, the CDR3 is TGCGCCAGCAGCTTGTGCTACCTCATAGATACGCAGTATTCT.

The V and J genes are TRBV11-2 and TRBJ2-1, with D possibly being TRBD2 (6 bases). V was trimmed by 7 bases and J by 13 bases, leaving 26 bases between them. From germline, CDR1 is SGHAT and CDR2 FQNNGV. The CDR3 consists of 15 residues. This chain's CDR3 is CASNPHRGMRGEQFF. As DNA, the CDR3 is TGTGCCAGCAACCCGCACCGGGGGATGAGGGGTGAACAGTTCTTC.

A word on this clonotype: This could be a read error, since a much larger clone is one nucleotide away. The CDR3 end shows no conserved phenylalanine or tryptophan, and so a read error is likely. The chain recombines TRBV5-1 with TRBJ2-7; D uncertain. This CDR3 has 12 residues. V lost 7 bases, J lost 2 bases, and 10 bases lay in between. Germline lookup yields CDR1 SGHRS and CDR2 YFSETQ. The CDR3 nucleotides read TGCGCCAGCCGGATCAATGCCTACGAGCAGTACTTA. Translation: CASRINAYEQYL.

The V and J genes are TRBV4-1 and TRBJ1-2, with D unresolved. This CDR3 has 15 amino acids. The germline gives CDR1 MGHRA, CDR2 YSYEKL. The germline V and J ends were trimmed by 0 bases and 9 bases, with 17 bases remaining between them. CDR3 protein: CASSQEYPSRSCYTF. The CDR3, as DNA: TGCGCCAGCAGCCAAGAGTATCCCTCCCGGTCCTGCTACACCTTC.

As to this clonotype: A read error is likely, as this CDR3 ends without the conserved phenylalanine or tryptophan. The chain employs TRBV12-3 or TRBV12-4 and TRBJ2-1; the D is unclear. This CDR3 contains 15 residues. V lost 2 bases and J lost 6, with 14 bases in between. CDR3 DNA: TGTGCCAGCAGTTTAAGGCGGCTATCCCGCAATGAGCAGTTCTGT. Translating gives CASSLRRLSRNEQFC.

This clonotype was seen many times. The chain links TRBV12-3 or TRBV12-4 to TRBJ1-2; possible D gene TRBD1, 5 bases. This CDR3 is 14 amino acids long. Trimming removed 2 bases at V and 4 bases at J, with 11 bases between. The CDR3 DNA sequence: TGTGCCAGCAGTTTAAAAGGTCAGGGCTATGGCTACACCTTC. It encodes CASSLKGQGYGYTF.

This clonotype was counted between two and nine times. This chain joins TRBV6-2 or TRBV6-3 and TRBJ2-7; no clear D gene. Germline V gene lookup returns CDR1 MNHEY and CDR2 SVGEGT. The germline V and J ends were trimmed by 6 bases and 4 bases, with 10 bases remaining between them. This CDR3 has 12 amino acids. The CDR3 is CASSRSAYEQYF. CDR3 nucleotide sequence: TGTGCCAGCAGCCGGTCCGCTTACGAGCAGTACTTC.

As for this clonotype: A much bigger clone sits one base away, suggesting this may be a read error. V is TRBV2 and J is TRBJ2-1, with TRBD1 matching over 10 bases. The CDR3 runs to 15 residues. From germline, CDR1 is SNHLY and CDR2 FYNNEI. CDR3: CASRPRQGAYGEQSF. CDR3 nucleotides: TGTGCCAGCAGGCCGAGACAGGGGGCGTATGGTGAGCAGTCCTTC.

Ten or more counts support this clonotype. The V and J genes are TRBV7-8 and TRBJ2-5; 9 nucleotides align to TRBD2. This CDR3 spans 15 amino acids. Germline CDR1 is SGHVS and CDR2 is FQNEAQ. V lost 0 bases to trimming and J lost 5 bases; unmatched junction nucleotides: 4. This chain's CDR3 is CASSLAGTSQETQYF. For the CDR3, the DNA is TGTGCCAGCAGCTTAGCAGGGACTAGCCAGGAGACCCAGTACTTC.

This clonotype was seen a handful of times. One junction end does not reproduce the germline sequence, and a read error may be involved. The V gene is TRBV11-1, the J gene TRBJ2-3, with 8 nucleotides matching TRBD2. The CDR3 is 15 amino acids. Germline CDR1 is SGHAT and CDR2 is FQDESV (reference sequence). The CDR3 reads CASSRTSRSSDTQYF. The CDR3 DNA is TGTGCCAGCAGTCGGACTAGCAGGAGCTCAGACACGCAGTATTTT.

This clonotype was recorded many times. The chain joins TRBV5-1 to TRBJ2-1, with 8 bases lining up with TRBD1. This CDR3 region has 13 residues. After removal of 4 bases from V and 15 bases from J, the junction contained 12 bases not matched to a gene. Germline lookup yields CDR1 SGHRS and CDR2 YFSETQ. The CDR3 nucleotides are TGCGCCAGCAGCCTCCACCGACAGGGGTATCTGTTCTTC. The encoded protein is CASSLHRQGYLFF.

Concerning this clonotype itself: The junction and the germline gene differ at one end; a read error may be behind it. CDR3 sequence reads: CASSQDDSGLVSYEQYF. CDR3 nucleotide sequence: TGTGCCAGTAGCCAAGATGATTCCGGACTAGTGTCCTACGAGCAGTACTTC. This chain links TRBV4-2 with TRBJ2-7; 7 bases match TRBD2. CDR1 and CDR2 from the germline V gene are LGHNA and YNFKEQ. The CDR3 extends over 17 amino acids.

The genes are TRBV7-9 and TRBJ2-3; TRBD1 or TRBD2 may be the D gene (5 bases each). Trimming removed 3 bases at V and 5 bases at J, with 15 bases between. The CDR3 is 15 residues long. Germline CDR1 SEHNR, CDR2 FQNEAQ (reference sequence). This CDR3 reads CASSFGRDGGDTQYF. CDR3 bases: TGTGCCAGCAGCTTCGGCCGGGACGGAGGAGATACGCAGTATTTT. Full variable domain (outside the CDR3, taken from reference TRBV7-9 and TRBJ2-3): DTGVSQNPRHKITKRGQNVTFRCDPISEHNRLYWYRQTLGQGPEFLTYFQNEAQLEKSRLLSDRFSAERPKGSFSTLEIQRTEQGDSAMYLCASSFGRDGGDTQYFGPGTRLTVL.

This clonotype was counted a few times. The chain recombines TRBV5-1 with TRBJ2-3; 10 bases are a match to TRBD2. Unmatched junction bases numbered 9, after V lost 4 bases and J lost 1 base. The CDR3 consists of 17 residues. Germline V CDR1 and CDR2: SGHRS, YFSETQ. DNA of the CDR3: TGCGCCAGCAGCCTGGTTTCTGGGACTAGCGGCACAGATACGCAGTATTTT. Translated, it gives CASSLVSGTSGTDTQYF.

The table lists this clonotype with many counts. The CDR3 spells CSVDIGQGLAGELFF. The DNA of the CDR3 is TGCAGCGTTGATATCGGACAGGGGTTGGCCGGGGAGCTGTTTTTT. This chain joins TRBV29-1 and TRBJ2-2; 9 positions agree with TRBD1. J gave up 6 bases and V 3 bases, and 8 bases lay outside the gene matches. The CDR3 is made up of 15 amino acids. CDR1 and CDR2 (germline): SQVTM, ANQGSEA.

A single count supports this clonotype. The junction shows a germline mismatch at one end, possibly a read error. The rearrangement uses TRBV6-5 and TRBJ1-1; D possibly corresponds to TRBD1 (5 bases). Looked up from germline, CDR1 is MNHEY and CDR2 is SVGAGI. The CDR3 runs to 14 residues. The DNA of the CDR3 is TGTGCCAGCGGACGACTACGGGGCAGAACTGAAGCTTACTTT. This encodes CASGRLRGRTEAYF.

Turning to this clonotype: The conserved final phenylalanine or tryptophan is absent from the CDR3, which likely points to a read error. No DNA is shown, since the ends of the CDR3 on it are uncertain; the CDR3 is the one TCRdb lists. The V call is TRBV20-1, the J call TRBJ1-2. Including both end residues, the CDR3 is 11 amino acids long. In germline, CDR1 is DFQATT, CDR2 SNEGSKA (reference sequence). CDR3 loop: CSASAVSGYTL.

This clonotype was picked up a small number of times. The V gene is TRBV6-5, the J gene TRBJ1-1; D not certain. V was clipped by 3 bases and J by 6 bases, with 11 bases between them. The germline gives CDR1 MNHEY, CDR2 SVGAGI. This CDR3 is 13 amino acids long. The CDR3 DNA reads TGTGCCAGCAGTTATGTGGGCTCGGCTGAAGCTTTCTTT. This sequence encodes CASSYVGSAEAFF.

This clonotype came up a few times. A much larger clone lies a single base off, so this may be a read error. The chain uses TRBV6-2 or TRBV6-3 and TRBJ2-3; D is uncertain. The germline V gene encodes CDR1 MNHEY and CDR2 SVGEGT. This CDR3 region has 15 residues. The V end was cut by 5 bases, the J end by 6 bases, with 18 bases between. The CDR3 DNA sequence: TGTGCCAGCAGTCAGCCTGGGGTAGTGTGGGATACGCAGTATTTT. Protein sequence: CASSQPGVVWDTQYF.

This chain uses TRBV11-3 with TRBJ2-1, with 14 bases lining up with TRBD2. CDR1 SGHNT and CDR2 YENEEA come from the germline V gene. This CDR3 region has 15 residues. Trimming at V came to 5 bases and at J to 8 bases, leaving 5 bases not matched to a gene. The CDR3 DNA reads as TGTGCCAGCAGCAACGGGACTAGCGGGAGCTATGAGCAGTTCTTC. Translation: CASSNGTSGSYEQFF.

A remark on this clonotype: Possible read error: a much larger clone is one base away. The chain combines TRBV20-1 with TRBJ2-7, with D perhaps assigned TRBD1 or TRBD2 (5 bases each). From germline, CDR1 is DFQATT and CDR2 SNEGSKA (reference sequence). V was trimmed by 0 bases and J by 6 bases, leaving 18 bases between them. This CDR3 spans 15 amino acids. The CDR3 nucleotides are TGCAGTGCTAGAGATCTCTGTCAAACGAGGGGCGAGCAGTACTTC. It yields the protein CSARDLCQTRGEQYF.

A remark on this clonotype: Being one base from a much bigger clone, this may be a read error. V is TRBV6-2 or TRBV6-3 and J is TRBJ2-5, with D perhaps matching TRBD1 (5 bases). The germline V and J ends were trimmed by 7 bases and 2 bases, with 20 bases remaining between them. Germline values: CDR1 MNHEY, CDR2 SVGEGT. The CDR3 totals 16 residues. The CDR3 sequence is CASKRPRRSGQETQYF. The CDR3 nucleotides are TGTGCCAGCAAAAGACCCCGCCGCTCAGGGCAAGAGACCCAGTACTTC.